This T cell receptor (beta chain) was recorded in a study of Ad26.COV2.S vaccination and SARS-CoV-2 variants. The overall study: In the COV1001 trial, the donor was in the Ad26.COV2.S arm. In the study, Ad26.COV2.S was injected intramuscularly once, or twice 56 days apart. Study-level points and caveats: Considerable breadth of spike-specific CD8+ and CD4+ T cell responses has reportedly been documented following vaccination.

TCRdb keeps only in-frame clones here, not all; method: immunoSEQ multiplex PCR. Of a few hundred thousand clones listed, around 89% were seen once; the top ten hold 3.6%. Points on this clone: Antigen: not known.

Sample treatment: roughly 18 received Ad26.COV2.S at low or high dose, single or two shots; 5 received placebo; per-sample allocation not given. Collection of the samples took place on day 63 after the first injection of vaccine or placebo. In Boston, an adult donor aged 18-55 years took part. The TCR was taken from a person aged 18-65 years who received the Ad26.COV2.S COVID-19 vaccine or a placebo. Here the sequenced sample was peripheral blood, taken in a trial of Ad26.COV2.S vaccine versus placebo.

CDR3 in DNA: TGTGCCAGCAGCTACGACAGGGGAGAGCAGTTCTTC. This translates into CASSYDRGEQFF. The V gene is TRBV11-3, the J gene TRBJ2-1, with TRBD1 identical over 8 bases. CDR1 is SGHNT, CDR2 YENEEA, per germline. Unmatched junction bases numbered 3, after V lost 4 bases and J lost 10 bases. The CDR3 length is 12 residues.